These T cell receptor beta chains were read from a single sample in a study of shared clonotypes between healthy human individuals. Sequencing was performed with immunoSEQ multiplex PCR; in TCRdb, only in-frame clones are kept and a portion is missing. Among millions of clones listed, 93% were seen once. The sample taken for sequencing was naive CD8+ T cells from PBMCs. Receptor source: a man between 18 and 29 years old in good health. Some clones in this sample may be carry-over from other donors' samples. Both conserved end residues are trimmed from each CDR3.

ASSGPGTGD,TRBV9,TRBJ1-1
ASTPDGVYNEQF,TRBV28,TRBJ2-1
ASSPYAGRLGTDTQY,TRBV5-1,TRBJ2-3
ASSPLPGTGGYNEQF,TRBV7-9,TRBJ2-1
ASSFGAGSQPQH,TRBV5-6,TRBJ1-5
ASTTWPGSYEQY,TRBV5-1,TRBJ2-7
ASAQSGTAHNEQF,TRBV12-5,TRBJ2-1
ASSVTGDSETQY,TRBV25-1,TRBJ2-5
SVEVNTEAF,TRBV29-1,TRBJ1-1
SVVKAGRYEQY,TRBV29-1,TRBJ2-7
ASSETSGSYEQY,TRBV10-2,TRBJ2-7
ASSYVAQGPHEKLF,TRBV6-6,TRBJ1-4
ASSLAGRGLWEQY,TRBV7-9,TRBJ2-7
ASSQEGGRGLGWTEAF,TRBV4-1,TRBJ1-1